The T cell receptor (beta chain) described here comes from a study of T cells in Graves' hyperthyroidism and ophthalmopathy. General study findings and limits: The model foresaw ophthalmopathy a median roughly 6.3 months prior to onset.

Recently diagnosed hyperthyroidism of less than 2 months' duration affected patients aged 18 to 65. Exclusion followed for patients with uncontrolled infection, other autoimmune disease, pregnancy or lactation. Out of about 10 ml of fresh peripheral blood came the PBMCs. At least ten counts were recorded for this clonotype. The antigen is not known. Per the germline V gene, CDR1 is SNHLY and CDR2 is FYNNEI. The CDR3 covers 12 residues. V shed 7 bases and J shed 11 bases, with 15 bases lying between them. What was amplified from RNA transcripts were TCR beta CDR3 regions. First-round RT-PCR targeting the TCR CDR3 was performed with the HTBI primer set. From the multiplex PCR reads, TCRdb called clonotypes with MiXCR, one entry per CDR3 protein. This sample has hundreds of thousands of distinct CDR3 sequences, with 15% to 20% found just once.

The specimen was blood. The genes are TRBV2 and TRBJ1-5; no clear D gene. This receptor was obtained from a woman in her 30s with Graves' hyperthyroidism. CDR3 sequence (DNA): TGTGCCAGCAAAGGACTCAGTGGGACCCAGCATTTT. Translation gives CASKGLSGTQHF.